The clone carrying this T cell receptor (beta chain) was found a few times. V shed 4 bases and J 5 bases; nucleotides not matched to a gene: 5. Germline loops: CDR1 SGHRS, CDR2 YFSETQ. This CDR3 comprises 14 residues. The data originate from a study of blood T cell repertoires in COVID-19. Study at large: The samples span acute and convalescent COVID-19 from the United States, Italy and Spain.

TCRdb's copy holds only in-frame clones and misses some; the assay was immunoSEQ multiplex PCR. This sample has under 250,000 clones, with about nine tenths found just once. The sample taken for sequencing was peripheral blood. This sequence originates from a man aged 55 to 70 who had recovered from COVID-19. V gene TRBV5-1 combines with J gene TRBJ2-4, with TRBD2 identical over 8 bases. The CDR3 DNA sequence: TGCGCCAGCAGCCTCAGCGGGAGCGAAAACATTCAGTACTTC. This sequence encodes CASSLSGSENIQYF.